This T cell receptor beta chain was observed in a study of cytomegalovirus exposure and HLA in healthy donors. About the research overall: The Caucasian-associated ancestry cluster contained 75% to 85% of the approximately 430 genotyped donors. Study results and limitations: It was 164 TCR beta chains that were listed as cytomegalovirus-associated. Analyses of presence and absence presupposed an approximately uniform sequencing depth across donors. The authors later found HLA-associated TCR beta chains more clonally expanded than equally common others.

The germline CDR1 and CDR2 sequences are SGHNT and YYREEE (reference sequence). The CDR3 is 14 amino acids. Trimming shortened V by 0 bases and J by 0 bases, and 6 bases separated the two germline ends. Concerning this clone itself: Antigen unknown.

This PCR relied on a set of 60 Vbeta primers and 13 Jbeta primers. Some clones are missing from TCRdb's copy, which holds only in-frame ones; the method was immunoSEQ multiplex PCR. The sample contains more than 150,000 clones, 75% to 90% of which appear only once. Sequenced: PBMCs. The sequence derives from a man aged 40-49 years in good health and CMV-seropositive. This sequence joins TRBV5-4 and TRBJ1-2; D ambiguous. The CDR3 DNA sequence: TGTGCCAGCAGCTTGGCCCCCGCTAACTATGGCTACACCTTC. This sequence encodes CASSLAPANYGYTF.